This T cell receptor beta chain was captured by sequencing in a study of shared clonotypes between healthy human individuals (dated by TCRdb to about 2020). Some background on the complete study: The cohort comprised two women and a few men aged 18 to 49 years. For each donor, CD4 naive and CD4 memory were each given three plates, CD8 naive was given two plates, and CD8 memory was given one plate. Blood TCR repertoires of a handful of healthy adults were deeply sequenced to estimate repertoire size and the extent of clonotype sharing between individuals. To increase sequencing depth and limit assay-specific biases, different laboratories used diverse techniques to prepare libraries and sequence TCR repertoires. Each donor's leukapheresis produced roughly between about 0.85 and 10 billion PBMCs.

The donors were healthy, HIV-negative adults who had no recently reported acute infections or vaccinations. All donors were Caucasian adults living in Nashville, Tennessee, USA. Magnetic negative selection was used to enrich CD4+ T cells, after which naive cells were positively selected on CD45RA and the negative fraction became the memory subset. After blood collection by leukapheresis, PBMCs were isolated using Ficoll-Histopaque density gradient centrifugation and then cryopreserved in the vapor phase of liquid nitrogen. Purity and quantity of every magnetically sorted T cell population were checked by analytical flow cytometry. From each sorted fraction, genomic DNA was isolated and quantified by UV absorbance on a Nanodrop 2000c. Notes on this clone: The specificity of this receptor is unknown. The input lacks base qualities; no much larger clone sits a single base away.

V lost 0 bases and J lost 2 bases; the stretch between them is 15 bases long. Inclusive of the bounding cysteine and phenylalanine, the CDR3 is 17 residues long. Kept here is only the CDR3 DNA, which spans 51 bases and is read in frame from base 1. From a lookup of the germline V gene, CDR1 and CDR2 are SGHTS and YDEGEE. TCR CDR3 regions were amplified from genomic DNA by multiplex PCR using the deep immunoSEQ assay. Genomic DNA extracted from each cell subset was distributed evenly over all wells of several immunoSEQ 96-well plates, and each plate served as one replicate. For sorted subsets, each replicate PCR was loaded with roughly 0.2 ug genomic DNA, equivalent to roughly 30,000 T cell genomes. Purified libraries were quantified with a Qubit 3.0 fluorometer, sized on a Bioanalyzer 2100, and re-quantified with the KAPA Library Quantification kit. Every immunoSEQ 96-well plate was sequenced on a separate single-read 150-cycle Illumina NextSeq 550 flow cell. As for how the authors treated the data: Because the immunoSEQ output included only junctional sequences and no quality scores, the filtering could not be the same as the filtering used for full-length reads. To assign V/J genes and CDR3, sequences were annotated against IMGT germline references using PyIR, a Python wrapper for IgBLAST v1.9. Reads were removed for weak V/J assignments (E-value above 1e-6), missing CDR3, stop codons, out-of-frame junctions, or ambiguous translated residues. V3J clonotypes were defined as sequences sharing an identical inferred V gene, J gene, and CDR3 amino acid sequence. The percentage overlap between two repertoires was calculated by dividing the number of shared unique clonotypes by the size of the smaller repertoire. Repertoire richness was assessed with RTK rarefaction, the Chao1 estimator, and Recon v2.1 estimates of unobserved clonotypes. For all TCRbeta clonotypes obtained by the gDNA method from a few donors, generation probabilities were computed with OLGA. TCRdb took over this immuneACCESS table, retaining in-frame rearrangements with V and J assigned. Such tables are incomplete; in checked studies, under half of the missing clones stem from an unresolved V gene, and the remainder is unexplained. Clonal size and the V and J genes are those of that table, whereas D and trimming came from the DNA. For this sample the table gives approximately 2.5 million clones, of which roughly 93% were detected only once. Together, the top ten hold approximately 0.36% of the sample.

General study outcomes and caveats: Roughly 5% of naive CD4, approximately 3.7% of naive CD8, roughly 2.4% of memory CD4, and roughly 0.4% of memory CD8 clonotypes were shared across a few donors. Incomplete sequencing was indicated by rarefaction of sorted-subset datasets, despite the large sequencing depth. The small number of donors limited the genetic and exposure-history diversity represented. Larger estimated clonotype richness was generally found for naive subsets than for memory subsets. Only blood was sampled, and tissue TCR repertoires likely differ from those in blood. Based on pairwise subsampling, the degree of clonotype sharing among donors was expected to be affected by sequencing depth. Clonotypes shared by all four sorted-subset donors showed higher generation probabilities than non-shared clonotypes.

The V and J genes are TRBV5-8 and TRBJ2-1; TRBD1 is a possible D gene, resting on 5 matching bases. The sample taken for sequencing was naive CD4+ T cells from PBMCs. The label giving this sample's cell subset or site can be read as: CD45RA+ positively selected. The clonotype was recovered from a man younger than 35 in good health. Some clones in this sample may be carry-over from other donors' samples. The DNA is TGTGCCAGCAGCTTGGTAGTTCTTGCGGACACCTACAATGAGCAGTTCTTC. The resulting protein is CASSLVVLADTYNEQFF.